This T cell receptor beta chain was recovered during a study of early stage breast cancer tumors. The overall study: The ER+/PR+/HER2- tumors included seven or eight ductal and a handful of lobular carcinomas. Each sample averaged approximately 9.7-fold read coverage.

This CDR3 contains 16 residues. The germline V gene encodes CDR1 SGHRS and CDR2 YFSETQ. The trim removed 0 bases at V and 0 bases at J, leaving 3 bases unmatched. About this clone: Its cognate antigen is unknown.

Study-wide results and limits: Commonly generated sequences made up most enriched TCRB sequences shared between patients.

Data came from immunoSEQ multiplex PCR; TCRdb stores just in-frame clones and leaves some out. The repertoire holds 27,000 or so clones, with just under 85% as singletons. This clonotype originated in a person aged 45 to 59 with breast cancer. The rearrangement links TRBV5-1 to TRBJ2-7; 10 bases match TRBD2. Sequences were obtained from blood. The CDR3 region has the DNA TGCGCCAGCAGCTTGGGAGCGGGAGGGACCTCCTACGAGCAGTACTTC. It encodes CASSLGAGGTSYEQYF. Drawing the rest from reference TRBV5-1 and TRBJ2-7, the complete variable domain is KAGVTQTPRYLIKTRGQQVTLSCSPISGHRSVSWYQQTPGQGLQFLFEYFSETQRNKGNFPGRFSGRQFSNSRSEMNVSTLELGDSALYLCASSLGAGGTSYEQYFGPGTRLTVT.